This T cell receptor beta chain derives from a study of OX40 agonist ivuxolimab in advanced cancers. Germline lookup yields CDR1 SGDLS and CDR2 YYNGEE. The CDR3 has 16 residues. V lost 3 bases and J lost 5; bases outside the gene matches: 12. With regard to this clone: The antigen remains unidentified.

Libraries were prepared by immunoSEQ multiplex PCR; TCRdb keeps only in-frame clonotypes and omits some of them. Of 76,000 or so clones in the sample, about 89% were seen once. Findings and limits, study-wide: Nonresponders, in some cases, also had low normalized T-cell clonal expansion. Not determined was the antigen specificity of the expanded peripheral T cells.

This chain joins TRBV9 and TRBJ2-3, with 7 bases aligning to TRBD2. The TCR sequence derives from an adult with an advanced solid tumor such as melanoma, head and neck, liver or kidney cancer. The sample was CD4+ or CD8+ T cells sorted from blood, taken in a trial of the OX40 agonist ivuxolimab. The CDR3 protein is CASSDPGAGVRDTQYF. CDR3 DNA sequence: TGTGCCAGCAGCGACCCCGGGGCGGGAGTGAGAGATACGCAGTATTTT.